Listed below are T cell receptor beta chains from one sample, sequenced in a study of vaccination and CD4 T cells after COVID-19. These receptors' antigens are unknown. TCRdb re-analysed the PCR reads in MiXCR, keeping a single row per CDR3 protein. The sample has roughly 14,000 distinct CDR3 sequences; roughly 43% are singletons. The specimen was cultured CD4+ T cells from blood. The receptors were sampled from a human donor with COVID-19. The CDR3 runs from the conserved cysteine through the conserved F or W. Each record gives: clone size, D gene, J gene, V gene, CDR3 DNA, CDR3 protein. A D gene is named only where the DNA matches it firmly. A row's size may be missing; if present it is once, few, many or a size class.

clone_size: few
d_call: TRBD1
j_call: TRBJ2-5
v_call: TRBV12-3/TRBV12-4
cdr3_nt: TGTGCCAGCAGTCTCCGGGACAGGGAGTCTAGCGTTGAGACCCAGTACTTC
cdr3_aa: CASSLRDRESSVETQYF

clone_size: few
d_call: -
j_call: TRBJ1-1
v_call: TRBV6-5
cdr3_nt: TGTGCCAGCAGTTGGGGGAGTGAAGCTTTCTTT
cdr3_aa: CASSWGSEAFF

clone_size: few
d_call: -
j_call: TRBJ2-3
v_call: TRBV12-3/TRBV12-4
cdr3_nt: TGTGCCAGCAGTTGGACGGTAGATACGCAGTATTTT
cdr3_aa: CASSWTVDTQYF

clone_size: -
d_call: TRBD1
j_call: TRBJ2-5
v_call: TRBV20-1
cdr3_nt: TGCAGTGCTAGACCCCCCATACAGGGGGCGGAGACCCAGTACTTC
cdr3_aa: CSARPPIQGAETQYF

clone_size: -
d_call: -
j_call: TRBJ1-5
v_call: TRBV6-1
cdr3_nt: TGTGCCAGCCGCATAAATCAGCCCCAGCATTTT
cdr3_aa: CASRINQPQHF

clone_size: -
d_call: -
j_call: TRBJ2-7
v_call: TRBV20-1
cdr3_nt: TGCAGTGCTAGTTATTTCGGCAGCTCCTACGAGCAGTACTTC
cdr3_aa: CSASYFGSSYEQYF

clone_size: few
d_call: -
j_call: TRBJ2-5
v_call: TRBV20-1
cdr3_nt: TGCAGTGCTAGCCCAGGGTCTTCAGAGACCCAGTACTTC
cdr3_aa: CSASPGSSETQYF

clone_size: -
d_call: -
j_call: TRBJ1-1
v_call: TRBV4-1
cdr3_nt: TGCGCCAGCAGCCATGCCGGCGGTCCCGAAGCTTTCTTT
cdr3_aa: CASSHAGGPEAFF

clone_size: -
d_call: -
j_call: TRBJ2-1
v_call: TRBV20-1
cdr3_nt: TGCAGTGCTAGTAAGAACAATGAGCAGTTCTTC
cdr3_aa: CSASKNNEQFF

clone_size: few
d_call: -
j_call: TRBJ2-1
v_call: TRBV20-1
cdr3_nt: TGCAGTGCTAGGGGTTTCTCCTACAATGAGCAGTTCTTC
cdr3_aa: CSARGFSYNEQFF

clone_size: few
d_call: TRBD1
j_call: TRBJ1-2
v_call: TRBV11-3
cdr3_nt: TGTGCCAGCAGCTTAGATCAACAGGGGGAAGGCTACACCTTC
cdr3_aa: CASSLDQQGEGYTF

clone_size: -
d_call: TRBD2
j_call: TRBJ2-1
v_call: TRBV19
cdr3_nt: TGTGCCAGTAGTATGACTAGCGGGGGTTTTTACAATGAGCAGTTCTTC
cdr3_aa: CASSMTSGGFYNEQFF

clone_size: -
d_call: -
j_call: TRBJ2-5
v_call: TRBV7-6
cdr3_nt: TGTGCCAGCACCGGGACCCGACTTTCAGAGACCCAGTACTTC
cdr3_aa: CASTGTRLSETQYF

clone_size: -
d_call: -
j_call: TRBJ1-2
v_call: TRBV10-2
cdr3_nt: TGCGCCAGCAGTTCTCCATTTGGCTACACCTTC
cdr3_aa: CASSSPFGYTF

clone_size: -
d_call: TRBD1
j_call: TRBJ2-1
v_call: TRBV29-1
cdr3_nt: TGCAGCGTTGGGTCGGGACAGTTATACAATGAGCAGTTCTTC
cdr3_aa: CSVGSGQLYNEQFF

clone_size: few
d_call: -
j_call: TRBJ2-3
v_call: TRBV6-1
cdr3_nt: TGTGCCAGCAGAAAACAGGGAGTTCCCACAGATACGCAGTATTTT
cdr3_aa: CASRKQGVPTDTQYF